Following are 30 T cell receptor beta chains from one sample sequenced in a study of Graves' ophthalmopathy and Graves' hyperthyroidism. For repertoire sequencing, the TCR beta CDR3 regions were amplified from RNA transcripts. An initial RT-PCR round employing HTBI primers preceded a second-round multiplex PCR. MiXCR was run by TCRdb on the multiplex PCR reads, yielding one entry per CDR3 protein. The table has fewer than 600,000 distinct CDR3 sequences, approximately 15% seen once. Sequencing input: blood. These receptors all stem from a young woman with Graves' ophthalmopathy.

This clonotype was observed many times. This chain links TRBV27 with TRBJ1-1; no reliable D call. V shed 4 bases and J shed 1 base, with 7 bases lying between them. The CDR3 consists of 13 residues. Germline V gives CDR1 MNHEY, CDR2 SMNVEV (reference sequence). CDR3 sequence reads: CASSWAGNTEAFF. For the CDR3, the DNA is TGTGCCAGCAGTTGGGCAGGGAACACTGAAGCTTTCTTT.

This clonotype was counted many times. The junction does not match germline at one end; this may be a read error. The V call is TRBV28, the J call TRBJ1-2, with 8 bases matching TRBD1. The CDR3 sequence is 15 residues long. CDR1 is MDHEN and CDR2 is SYDVKM in the germline V gene. CDR3: CASSKGTGSKYGYTF. The CDR3 DNA follows: TGTGCCAGCAGTAAGGGGACAGGTTCTAAGTATGGCTACACCTTC.

This clonotype was observed many times. The gene calls are TRBV2 and TRBJ2-5; D assignment may be TRBD1 or TRBD2 (5 bases each). In germline, CDR1 is SNHLY, CDR2 FYNNEI. This CDR3 has 12 amino acids. The V end was cut by 8 bases, the J end by 2 bases, with 9 bases between. DNA for the CDR3: TGTGCCAGCCTGGGGGAACAAGAGACCCAGTACTTC. Translation: CASLGEQETQYF.

The sample holds many counts of this clonotype. The CDR3 here is CASSRQGTGANVLTF. The CDR3 DNA reads TGTGCCAGCAGCCGACAGGGGACGGGGGCCAACGTCCTGACTTTC. V and J are TRBV6-1 and TRBJ2-6, with 8 bases matching TRBD1. The V segment lost 6 bases and the J segment 4 bases; nucleotides outside the gene matches: 5. CDR3 length: 15 residues. Germline V lookup: CDR1 MNHNS, CDR2 SASEGT.

The chain carries TRBV2 and TRBJ1-2; 12 bases map to TRBD1. Germline V gene data show CDR1 as SNHLY and CDR2 as FYNNEI. CDR3 length: 14 residues. Losses at the gene ends were 3 bases for V and 8 bases for J; bases not matched to a gene: 4. Written as DNA, the CDR3 is TGTGCCAGCAGTGAGGGACAGGGGGCGCGGGGCTACACCTTC. Its translation: CASSEGQGARGYTF.

Many counts were recorded for this clonotype. CDR3 loop: CSAMRNTEAFF. CDR3 DNA sequence: TGCAGCGCTATGAGGAACACTGAAGCTTTCTTT. The V call is TRBV29-1, the J call TRBJ1-1; D not resolved. CDR3 length: 11 amino acids. The ends were cut back, 7 bases at V and 1 base at J, with 7 bases in the middle. From germline, CDR1 is SQVTM and CDR2 ANQGSEA.

The table lists this clonotype with many counts. The chain employs TRBV5-1 and TRBJ1-5; no reliable D call. V was trimmed by 4 bases and J by 3 bases, leaving 11 bases between them. This CDR3 has 14 residues. CDR1 SGHRS and CDR2 YFSETQ come from the germline V gene. CDR3 coding DNA: TGCGCCAGCAGCCCAGGACTGAACAATCAGCCCCAGCATTTT. This translates into CASSPGLNNQPQHF.

This clonotype was observed many times. The chain uses TRBV28 and TRBJ1-2; 11 bases map to TRBD1. V shed 3 bases and J 7 bases; nucleotides not matched to a gene: 7. The CDR3 loop spans 15 amino acids. Germline CDR1 reads MDHEN; CDR2 reads SYDVKM. In DNA form, the CDR3 reads TGTGCCAGCAGTTTCTTGGACAGGGGGCTTCCTGGCTACACCTTC. This codes for CASSFLDRGLPGYTF.

This clonotype has a count of ten or more. This may stem from a read error, because a much larger clone lies one nucleotide away. The genes are TRBV6-1 and TRBJ2-5, with a tentative D call TRBD1 (5 bases). CDR1 and CDR2 from the germline V gene are MNHNS and SASEGT. This CDR3 comprises 13 residues. The CDR3 spells CASSGTFQEAQYF. CDR3 in DNA: TGTGCCAGCAGTGGGACATTTCAAGAGGCCCAGTACTTC.

At least ten counts were recorded for this clonotype. The J gene is TRBJ2-5, the V gene TRBV15, with D perhaps TRBD2 (6 bases). Deletions cut 3 bases from V and 5 bases from J, with 10 bases between. Germline V gene sequence: CDR1 LNHNV, CDR2 YYDKDF (reference sequence). The CDR3 is 13 amino acids. CDR3 loop: CATSSFAGETQYF. CDR3 in DNA: TGTGCCACCAGCAGTTTCGCGGGGGAGACCCAGTACTTC.

Many counts were recorded for this clonotype. V gene TRBV9 combines with J gene TRBJ2-7, with D uncertain. Trimming removed 2 bases from V and 7 bases from J, with 10 bases in between. CDR3 size: 12 residues. Per germline, CDR1 SGDLS and CDR2 YYNGEE. The CDR3 sequence is CASSVDSGEQYF. In DNA, the CDR3 is TGTGCCAGCAGCGTTGATTCCGGAGAGCAGTACTTC. Full variable domain (missing parts from reference TRBV9 and TRBJ2-7): DSGVTQTPKHLITATGQRVTLRCSPRSGDLSVYWYQQSLDQGLQFLIQYYNGEERAKGNILERFSAQQFPDLHSELNLSSLELGDSALYFCASSVDSGEQYFGPGTRLTVT.

This clonotype was seen repeatedly, ten times or more. The V gene is TRBV20-1, the J gene TRBJ1-1; D possibly corresponds to TRBD1 (5 bases). V lost 5 bases, J lost 0 bases, and 16 bases lay in between. Per germline, CDR1 DFQATT and CDR2 SNEGSKA (reference sequence). The CDR3 length is 15 residues. CDR3 bases: TGCAGTGCTTCGACCGAACAGGAGCTGAACACTGAAGCTTTCTTT. It translates to CSASTEQELNTEAFF.

Many counts were recorded for this clonotype. The chain has TRBV20-1 and TRBJ2-7; TRBD2 is a possible D gene (5 bases). Germline V gene sequence: CDR1 DFQATT, CDR2 SNEGSKA (reference sequence). Trimming left V 1 base short and J 3 bases short, with 10 bases between. The CDR3 is 13 amino acids. For the CDR3, the DNA is TGCAGTGCTAGAGTCCGGGGAGTCTACGAGCAGTACTTC. The encoded protein is CSARVRGVYEQYF.

This clonotype was seen a handful of times. The CDR3 region has the DNA TGCGCCAGCAGCCTTCCTGGGTCGACAGGGGGGTTCTATGGCTACACCTTC. Its translation: CASSLPGSTGGFYGYTF. The J gene is TRBJ1-2, the V gene TRBV4-1; 9 bases line up with TRBD1. The junction had 13 bases not matched to a gene; V was cut back by 4 bases and J by 4 bases. This CDR3 is built from 17 residues. The germline V gene has CDR1 MGHRA and CDR2 YSYEKL.

There are many counts of this clonotype. The CDR3 reads CASSILRAGQPQHF. Here the CDR3 DNA reads TGTGCCAGTAGTATATTAAGGGCTGGGCAGCCCCAGCATTTT. The V call is TRBV19, the J call TRBJ1-5; D gene unclear. Germline V gene lookup returns CDR1 LNHDA and CDR2 SQIVND (reference sequence). Trimming took off 2 bases at V and 7 bases at J, with 12 bases between the two ends. The CDR3 has 14 residues.

Many counts were recorded for this clonotype. The chain couples TRBV28 to TRBJ1-2; 7 nucleotides align to TRBD1. The V gene end was trimmed by 7 bases and the J gene end by 3 bases; junction bases not matched to a gene: 5. CDR3 length equals 13 residues. Germline values: CDR1 MDHEN, CDR2 SYDVKM. The CDR3 DNA reads as TGTGCCAGCAACGACAGGGCTGACTATGGCTACACCTTC. Translated, it gives CASNDRADYGYTF.

Ten or more counts support this clonotype. A read error may explain this, as a much larger clone is one base away. The V and J genes are TRBV15 and TRBJ2-5; D may correspond to TRBD1 or TRBD2 (5 bases each). Trimming cost V 1 base and J 5 bases, with 14 bases left between them. CDR1 and CDR2 from the germline V gene are LNHNV and YYDKDF (reference sequence). The CDR3 is made up of 15 amino acids. CDR3 in amino acids: CATSRAGTLGETQYF. The CDR3 DNA follows: TGTGCCACCAGCAGAGCTGGGACCCTGGGGGAGACCCAGTACTTC.

This clonotype was detected many times. The chain uses TRBV24-1 and TRBJ2-2, with D perhaps given as TRBD1 or TRBD2 (5 bases each). Germline V CDR1 and CDR2: KGHDR, SFDVKD. V dropped 8 bases and J dropped 3 bases, with 12 bases sitting between them. CDR3 size: 14 residues. CDR3 nucleotides: TGTGCCACCATGGGGGAGTGGGACACCGGGGAGCTGTTTTTT. Translating it yields CATMGEWDTGELFF.

This clonotype appeared many times. The rearrangement links TRBV6-2 or TRBV6-3 to TRBJ1-5, with D possibly being TRBD1 (5 bases). Deletions cut 6 bases from V and 8 bases from J, with 14 bases between. This CDR3 spans 13 amino acids. Germline V gene lookup returns CDR1 MNHEY and CDR2 SVGEGT. The CDR3 is CASSPGPNKPQHF. In DNA form, the CDR3 reads TGTGCCAGCAGCCCGGGACCGAACAAGCCCCAGCATTTT.

Many counts were recorded for this clonotype. The chain couples TRBV19 to TRBJ1-5, with TRBD1 identical over 10 bases. Trimming removed 4 bases from V and 2 bases from J; junction bases left unmatched: 5. The CDR3 loop spans 16 amino acids. The germline V gene has CDR1 LNHDA and CDR2 SQIVND (reference sequence). CDR3 sequence: CASSTTGGAGNQPQHF. In DNA form, the CDR3 reads TGTGCCAGTAGTACGACAGGGGGCGCGGGCAATCAGCCCCAGCATTTT.

This clonotype has ten or more counts. The rearrangement links TRBV7-8 to TRBJ2-4; the D is unclear. The germline gives CDR1 SGHVS, CDR2 FQNEAQ. CDR3 length: 14 amino acids. V lost 4 bases and J lost 7, with 14 bases in between. CDR3 DNA: TGTGCCAGCAGCTCTTCTCGAAGAAGTAACATTCAGTACTTC. Its translation is CASSSSRRSNIQYF.

This chain links TRBV4-2 with TRBJ2-7; D ambiguous. The CDR3 loop spans 15 amino acids. Germline lookup yields CDR1 LGHNA and CDR2 YNFKEQ. Trimming shortened V by 1 base and J by 2 bases, and 12 bases separated the two germline ends. CDR3 DNA sequence: TGTGCCAGCAGCCAAGGCGACGGGCCCACCTACGAGCAGTACTTC. It specifies CASSQGDGPTYEQYF.

This clonotype has at least ten counts. This chain's CDR3 is CASSSTSPTTGNFYEQYF. The CDR3 region has the DNA TGTGCCAGCAGCTCAACTTCTCCAACCACAGGGAACTTCTACGAGCAGTACTTC. This rearrangement joins TRBV7-2 to TRBJ2-7, with a possible D match to TRBD1 (6 bases). The CDR3 is 18 residues long. CDR1 is SGHTA, CDR2 FQGNSA, per germline. Between the trimmed V and J ends, which lost 4 bases and 3 bases, there was a span of 25 bases. The entire variable domain, with the rest obtained from reference TRBV7-2 and TRBJ2-7, is as follows: GAGVSQSPSNKVTEKGKDVELRCDPISGHTALYWYRQSLGQGLEFLIYFQGNSAPDKSGLPSDRFSAERTGGSVSTLTIQRTQQEDSAVYLCASSSTSPTTGNFYEQYFGPGTRLTVT.

This clonotype showed up many times. The rearrangement uses TRBV7-9 and TRBJ1-1; D unresolved. Trimming pared 5 bases from V and 1 base from J, leaving 11 bases between. This CDR3 contains 14 residues. Germline CDR1 SEHNR, CDR2 FQNEAQ (reference sequence). The CDR3 bases are TGTGCCAGCAGCGAGGAAGGGAGGAACACTGAAGCTTTCTTT. Its translation is CASSEEGRNTEAFF.

The table lists this clonotype with many counts. This CDR3 is CASSEWGNTIYF. For the CDR3, the DNA is TGTGCCAGCAGTGAATGGGGTAACACCATATATTTT. This chain uses TRBV2 with TRBJ1-3; D is uncertain. The CDR3 runs 12 residues. The germline V gene has CDR1 SNHLY and CDR2 FYNNEI. Trimming removed 2 bases from V and 7 bases from J, with 6 bases in between.

The chain recombines TRBV12-3 or TRBV12-4 with TRBJ2-7, with TRBD2 matching over 11 bases. J lost 5 bases, V lost 6 bases, and 3 bases had no gene match. CDR3 length equals 13 residues. The CDR3 sequence: CASRVAGGHEQYF. The CDR3 nucleotides are TGTGCCAGCAGGGTAGCGGGGGGGCACGAGCAGTACTTC.

This clonotype has ten or more counts. The rearrangement links TRBV28 to TRBJ1-2; the D gene is possibly TRBD1 (5 bases). The CDR3 has 15 amino acids. Germline CDR1 and CDR2: MDHEN and SYDVKM. The V end lost 4 bases, the J end lost 4 bases, and 16 bases lay between the germline ends. The CDR3 is CASSSIGGSGYGYTF. CDR3 nucleotide sequence: TGTGCCAGCAGTTCGATTGGGGGGTCCGGCTATGGCTACACCTTC.

At least ten counts were recorded for this clonotype. The CDR3 reads CASSLGYRAYEQYF. In DNA, the CDR3 is TGTGCCAGCAGCTTAGGTTACAGGGCCTACGAGCAGTACTTC. V gene TRBV7-2 combines with J gene TRBJ2-7; tentatively, D is TRBD1 (6 bases). There are 14 residues in the CDR3. In germline, CDR1 is SGHTA, CDR2 FQGNSA. The ends were cut back, 1 base at V and 2 bases at J, with 9 bases in the middle.

The count of this clonotype is one. This may arise from a read error, as a much more abundant clone is one base away. V and J are TRBV12-3 or TRBV12-4 and TRBJ1-5, with 9 nucleotides matching TRBD1. The CDR3 consists of 14 residues. Germline trimming cut 5 bases from V and 5 bases from J; bases unmatched to any gene: 4. The CDR3 nucleotides read TGTGCCAGCAGTCGGACAGGGGCTGATCAGCCCCAGCATTTT. Protein: CASSRTGADQPQHF.

This clonotype occurred many times. The chain couples TRBV6-1 to TRBJ2-2, with D unresolved. There are 12 residues in the CDR3. Trimming took off 1 base at V and 6 bases at J, with 3 bases between the two ends. Germline V gene data show CDR1 as MNHNS and CDR2 as SASEGT. CDR3 residues: CASSEEAGELFF. The CDR3 bases are TGTGCCAGCAGTGAAGAGGCCGGGGAGCTGTTTTTT.